Detailed here is one T cell receptor beta chain. Its antigen has not been determined. Base quality data are lacking; no much larger clone is found one base away. The CDR3 regions of human TCRbeta chains were analyzed by immunosequencing. The authors' pipeline ran thus. TCRs in the repertoires were matched against a reference library of SARS-CoV-2-specific TCRs that had been generated with the MIRA antigen-specificity platform. Breadth was defined as the fraction of unique TCRs that were SARS-CoV-2-associated, and depth was defined as the fraction of total T cells that were SARS-CoV-2-associated. Using the MIRA data, each spike-specific TCR was mapped to the spike region that the TCR reacts to and placed in a CD4 or CD8 class. Log10-transformed breadth and depth values were compared by one-way ANOVA with Sidak's multiple comparisons tests. In its TCRdb copy, this immuneACCESS table keeps in-frame sequences only and misses some clones. Where compared with another copy, unresolved V genes explain less than half of these, and the others have no known cause. V, J and clone size are those of that table, while D and trimming were read from the DNA. For this sample the table gives roughly 130,000 clones, of which about 90% were detected only once. 7% to 9% of the sample goes to the ten largest clones.

These data belong to a study of T cell responses to AZD1222 COVID-19 vaccine (dated by TCRdb to about 2021). Regarding the complete study: TCR sequencing was performed for 233 trial participants, of whom approximately 200 were given two doses of AZD1222 and some 26 were given two doses of MenACWY control vaccine. Trial participants were enrolled into age subgroups of 18-55, 56-69 and 70-plus years, which contained roughly 150, 30 and 60 TCR-sequenced participants, respectively.

Including cysteine and phenylalanine, the CDR3 has 13 amino acids. Only the CDR3 DNA is retained, 39 bases long and in frame from the first base. The CDR1 and CDR2 encoded by the germline V gene are SNHLY and FYNNEI. Clipping removes 4 bases from V and 2 bases from J, with 1 as the unmatched junction base count. The paper as a whole reports these results and caveats: No day 14 peak-response samples were available, so repertoires were characterized only after the peak T cell response. Conclusions about previously exposed vaccinees are limited, since just five or six AZD1222 recipients were seropositive for SARS-CoV-2 at baseline. The vaccine-associated CD4 TCRs covered the entire spike protein, and the dominant responses fell in regions 160-218 and 743-854. A significant rise in spike-specific TCR breadth and depth was observed after two AZD1222 doses relative to day 0 and relative to MenACWY recipients. The 56-69-year group was small, and its depth increase did not reach significance, likely because of low power. Participants were mostly white British and included more females than males, and it was suggested by the authors that clonal diversity may have been underestimated. Nearly half of unique spike-specific TCRs reportedly recognized epitopes outside regions mutated in the B.1.351 and B.1.1.7 variants.

According to the study, the label for this sample's time point signals: about 28 days (+/-7) after the second vaccine dose. The intended sense of this specimen's treatment or condition label: meningococcal conjugate vaccine given as trial control. The vaccinee samples were drawn from two UK trials, COV001 and COV002, one of which was a single-blind randomized controlled phase 2/3 trial testing AZD1222 (ChAdOx1 nCoV-19) in healthy adults. For TCRbeta chain sequencing, PBMC samples were collected from trial participants at day 0 and at day 28 after the second dose. This chain is built from TRBV2 and TRBJ2-7, with TRBD1 matching 8 junction bases. The clonotype originates from an adult who received the MenACWY meningococcal vaccine as a control. This material consisted of peripheral blood, taken 28 days after the second dose of the MenACWY control vaccine. The CDR3 here reads CASSGQGPYEQYF. The nucleotide sequence is given as TGTGCCAGCAGTGGACAGGGGCCCTACGAGCAGTACTTC.